The text below deals with one T cell receptor beta chain. V gave up 4 bases and J gave up 2 bases; unmatched junction bases: 15. Germline V gene lookup returns CDR1 SGHRS and CDR2 YFSETQ. The CDR3 covers 18 residues. The sample belongs to a study of control samples from healthy donors and cancer patients. The protocol was immunoSEQ multiplex PCR, while the TCRdb copy is restricted to in-frame clones and leaves out a portion. The sample lists 130,000 to 150,000 clones; approximately 93% were seen once. This receptor was identified in a man between 18 and 35 years old in good health. J is TRBJ2-7 and V is TRBV5-1, with TRBD2 identical over 10 bases. Specimen: blood. The CDR3 bases are TGCGCCAGCAGCCAGGGAATAAAGACTAGCGGGCCAACCTACGAGCAGTACTTC. This encodes CASSQGIKTSGPTYEQYF.